These 14 T cell receptor beta chains share one sample of origin, sequenced in a study of blood T cell repertoires in COVID-19. Produced via immunoSEQ multiplex PCR; TCRdb's table is partial and in-frame only. The repertoire includes tens of thousands of clones, 84% of them detected once, and 13% sits in the top ten. Sequenced input: peripheral blood. The receptor set was obtained from a human donor in a cohort sampled during active COVID-19.

This chain uses TRBV7-8 with TRBJ1-1; possibly TRBD1 for D (6 bases). Trimming removed 5 bases at V and 1 base at J, with 8 bases between. CDR1 SGHVS and CDR2 FQNEAQ come from the germline V gene. The CDR3 runs to 13 residues. The CDR3, as DNA: TGTGCCAGCAGCGCCAGGGGGAACACTGAAGCTTTCTTT. Residues: CASSARGNTEAFF. Variable domain in full (rest from reference TRBV7-8 and TRBJ1-1): GAGVSQSPRYKVAKRGQDVALRCDPISGHVSLFWYQQALGQGPEFLTYFQNEAQLDKSGLPSDRFFAERPEGSVSTLKIQRTQQEDSAVYLCASSARGNTEAFFGQGTRLTVV.

The chain employs TRBV7-9 and TRBJ1-2; D might be TRBD1 (6 bases). Germline lookup yields CDR1 SEHNR and CDR2 FQNEAQ (reference sequence). V was shortened by 1 base and J by 5 bases, with 8 bases between the two germline ends. This CDR3 has 13 amino acids. Here the CDR3 DNA reads TGTGCCAGCAGCTTAGACAGGGCGTATGGCTACACCTTC. Residues: CASSLDRAYGYTF.

This clone has a handful of counts. V gene TRBV2 combines with J gene TRBJ2-5; TRBD1 is a possible D gene (7 bases). Germline CDR1 reads SNHLY; CDR2 reads FYNNEI. Deletions cut 8 bases from V and 4 bases from J, with 11 bases between. There are 12 residues in the CDR3. The CDR3 nucleotides are TGTGCCAGCTCCAGGGGGGCAGAGACCCAGTACTTC. Protein product: CASSRGAETQYF.

J is TRBJ1-5 and V is TRBV19; D is unclear. The CDR3 sequence is 13 residues long. Between the trimmed V and J ends, which lost 3 bases and 7 bases, there was a span of 10 bases. Germline V gene data show CDR1 as LNHDA and CDR2 as SQIVND (reference sequence). CDR3 sequence reads: CASSIGVEQPQHF. In DNA, the CDR3 is TGTGCCAGTAGTATCGGTGTCGAGCAGCCCCAGCATTTT.

This clone turned up a few times. The V call is TRBV2, the J call TRBJ2-7; TRBD1 is a possible D gene (6 bases). The V and J ends lost 8 bases and 4 bases respectively, with 24 bases between them. Germline lookup yields CDR1 SNHLY and CDR2 FYNNEI. This CDR3 region has 16 residues. CDR3 sequence: CASAGSPGLGAYEQYF. The CDR3 DNA sequence: TGTGCCAGCGCCGGGTCCCCGGGGTTGGGGGCGTACGAGCAGTACTTC. Looking up the rest from reference TRBV2 and TRBJ2-7 gives the full variable domain: EPEVTQTPSHQVTQMGQEVILRCVPISNHLYFYWYRQILGQKVEFLVSFYNNEISEKSEIFDDQFSVERPDGSNFTLKIRSTKLEDSAMYFCASAGSPGLGAYEQYFGPGTRLTVT.

The J gene is TRBJ1-1, the V gene TRBV16, with unresolved D. This CDR3 contains 15 residues. Deletions cut 5 bases from V and 1 base from J, with 14 bases between. Germline V gene data show CDR1 as KGHSY and CDR2 as FQNENV. The CDR3 DNA is TGTGCCAGCAGCAAGCGCCCCCTGAGGAACACTGAAGCTTTCTTT. It translates to CASSKRPLRNTEAFF.

In its sample, this clone was seen a few times. The chain employs TRBV9 and TRBJ2-5; the D gene is possibly TRBD1 (6 bases). Looked up from germline, CDR1 is SGDLS and CDR2 is YYNGEE. Trimming shortened V by 0 bases and J by 5 bases, and 14 bases separated the two germline ends. The CDR3 extends over 15 amino acids. The CDR3 nucleotides read TGTGCCAGCAGCGTAGGGACAGTTGGTGGGGAGACCCAGTACTTC. It yields the protein CASSVGTVGGETQYF.

The chain links TRBV5-1 to TRBJ2-3; 10 bases map to TRBD2. Germline lookup yields CDR1 SGHRS and CDR2 YFSETQ. This CDR3 has 18 amino acids. V trimming: 1 base; J trimming: 0 bases; junction bases outside the gene matches: 8. The chain's CDR3 is CASSLMGLASYSTDTQYF. In nucleotides, the CDR3 is TGCGCCAGCAGCTTGATGGGACTAGCGTCCTATAGCACAGATACGCAGTATTTT.

The chain recombines TRBV18 with TRBJ2-1, with 7 nucleotides matching TRBD1. The CDR3 is made up of 16 amino acids. Per germline, CDR1 KGHSH and CDR2 LQKENI. With V trimmed by 0 bases and J by 15 bases, 17 bases remained unmatched. CDR3 sequence: CASSPPTTGKLWVRFF. The CDR3 region has the DNA TGTGCCAGCTCACCACCCACGACAGGGAAACTTTGGGTGCGGTTCTTC.

V is TRBV11-1 and J is TRBJ2-6; no definite D call. Germline CDR1 SGHAT, CDR2 FQDESV (reference sequence). Trimming took 5 bases from V and 2 from J, leaving 7 bases between them. The CDR3 covers 14 residues. The CDR3 DNA follows: TGTGCCAGCAGCCGGGTTCCTGGGGCCAACGTCCTGACTTTC. Translation: CASSRVPGANVLTF.

This chain links TRBV7-9 with TRBJ1-2, with TRBD1 identical over 9 bases. The trim removed 7 bases at V and 4 bases at J, leaving 7 bases unmatched. CDR3 length equals 14 residues. Germline values: CDR1 SEHNR, CDR2 FQNEAQ (reference sequence). DNA for the CDR3: TGTGCCAGCACCTTGACAGGGGGTGGCTATGGCTACACCTTC. It translates to CASTLTGGGYGYTF. The full variable domain, rest sourced from reference TRBV7-9 and TRBJ1-2, is DTGVSQNPRHKITKRGQNVTFRCDPISEHNRLYWYRQTLGQGPEFLTYFQNEAQLEKSRLLSDRFSAERPKGSFSTLEIQRTEQGDSAMYLCASTLTGGGYGYTFGSGTRLTVV.

The rearrangement joins TRBV7-9 to TRBJ2-1; D possibly corresponds to TRBD2 (5 bases). The germline CDR1 and CDR2 sequences are SEHNR and FQNEAQ (reference sequence). This CDR3 has 14 amino acids. Trimming left V 2 bases short and J 3 bases short, with 8 bases between. The CDR3 DNA is TGTGCCAGCAGCTTATCCGGGAACTACAATGAGCAGTTCTTC. Protein product: CASSLSGNYNEQFF.

The V gene is TRBV19, the J gene TRBJ1-2, with D unclear. This CDR3 spans 13 amino acids. The germline V gene has CDR1 LNHDA and CDR2 SQIVND (reference sequence). The V gene lost 5 bases and the J gene lost 2 bases, with 9 bases spanning the gap. CDR3 residues: CASSGQFNYGYTF. DNA of the CDR3: TGTGCCAGTAGTGGCCAGTTCAACTATGGCTACACCTTC.

This chain joins TRBV19 and TRBJ1-2; D gene uncertain. The CDR3 totals 13 residues. With 3 bases removed from V and 6 bases from J, the gap between germline ends came to 11 bases. Germline assignment: CDR1 LNHDA and CDR2 SQIVND (reference sequence). CDR3 sequence (DNA): TGTGCCAGTAGTATTAAACCGAGGGATGGCTACACCTTC. It codes for CASSIKPRDGYTF. Together with reference TRBV19 and TRBJ1-2, the CDR3 gives the full variable domain: DGGITQSPKYLFRKEGQNVTLSCEQNLNHDAMYWYRQDPGQGLRLIYYSQIVNDFQKGDIAEGYSVSREKKESFPLTVTSAQKNPTAFYLCASSIKPRDGYTFGSGTRLTVV.